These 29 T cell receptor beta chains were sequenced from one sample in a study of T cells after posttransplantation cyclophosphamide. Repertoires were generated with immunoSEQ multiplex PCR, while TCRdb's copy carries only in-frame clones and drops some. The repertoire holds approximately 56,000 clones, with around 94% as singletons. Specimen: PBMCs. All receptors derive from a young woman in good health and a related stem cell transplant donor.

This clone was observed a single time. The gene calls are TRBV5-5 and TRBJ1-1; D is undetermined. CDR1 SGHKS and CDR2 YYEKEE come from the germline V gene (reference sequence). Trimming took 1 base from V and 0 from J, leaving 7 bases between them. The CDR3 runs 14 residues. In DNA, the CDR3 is TGTGCCAGCAGCTTGCTATTAATGAACACTGAAGCTTTCTTT. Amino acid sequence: CASSLLLMNTEAFF.

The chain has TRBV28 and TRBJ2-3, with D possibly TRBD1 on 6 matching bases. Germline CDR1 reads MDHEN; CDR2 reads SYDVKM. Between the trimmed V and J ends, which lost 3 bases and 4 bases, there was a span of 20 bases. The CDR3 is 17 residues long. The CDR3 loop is CASSFSDGGPRSDTQYF. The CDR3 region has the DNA TGTGCCAGCAGTTTTTCTGATGGGGGCCCTCGGTCAGATACGCAGTATTTT.

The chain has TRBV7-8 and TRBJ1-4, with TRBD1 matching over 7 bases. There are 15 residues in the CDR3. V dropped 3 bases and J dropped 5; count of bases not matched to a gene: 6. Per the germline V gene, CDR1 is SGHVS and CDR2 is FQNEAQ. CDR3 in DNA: TGTGCCAGCAGCTTGGTGACAGGGCCGAATGAAAAACTGTTTTTT. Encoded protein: CASSLVTGPNEKLFF.

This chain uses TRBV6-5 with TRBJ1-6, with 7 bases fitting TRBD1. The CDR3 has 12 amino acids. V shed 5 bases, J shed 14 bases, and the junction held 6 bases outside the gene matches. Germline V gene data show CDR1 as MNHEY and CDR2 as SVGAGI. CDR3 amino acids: CASSPRDRSLHF. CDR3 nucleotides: TGTGCCAGCAGTCCCCGGGACAGATCCCTCCACTTT.

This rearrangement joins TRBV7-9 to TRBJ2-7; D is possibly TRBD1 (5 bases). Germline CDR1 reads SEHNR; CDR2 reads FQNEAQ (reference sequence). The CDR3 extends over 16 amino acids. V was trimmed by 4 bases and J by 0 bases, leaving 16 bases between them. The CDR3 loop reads CASSSNQGPTSYEQYF. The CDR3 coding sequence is TGTGCCAGCAGCTCGAACCAGGGCCCTACCTCCTACGAGCAGTACTTC.

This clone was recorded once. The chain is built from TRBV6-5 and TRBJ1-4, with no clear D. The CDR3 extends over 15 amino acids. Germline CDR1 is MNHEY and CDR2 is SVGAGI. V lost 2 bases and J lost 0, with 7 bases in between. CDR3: CASSYESATNEKLFF. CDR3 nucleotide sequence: TGTGCCAGCAGTTACGAGTCTGCAACTAATGAAAAACTGTTTTTT.

In DNA, the CDR3 is TGTGCCAGCAGCCCCGGACTAGCGGGGAGAATAAGTGAGCAGTTCTTC. Protein: CASSPGLAGRISEQFF. The chain is built from TRBV5-6 and TRBJ2-1, with TRBD2 matching over 12 bases. Germline V CDR1 and CDR2: SGHDT, YYEEEE. The CDR3 length is 16 residues. Trimming cost V 4 bases and J 9 bases; bases outside gene matches: 11.

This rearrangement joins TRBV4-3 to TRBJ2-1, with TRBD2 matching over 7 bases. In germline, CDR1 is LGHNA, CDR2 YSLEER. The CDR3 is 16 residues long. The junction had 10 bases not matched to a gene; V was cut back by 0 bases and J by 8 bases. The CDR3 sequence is CASSQDRGTTTHEQFF. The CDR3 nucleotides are TGCGCCAGCAGCCAAGATCGAGGGACTACAACCCATGAGCAGTTCTTC.

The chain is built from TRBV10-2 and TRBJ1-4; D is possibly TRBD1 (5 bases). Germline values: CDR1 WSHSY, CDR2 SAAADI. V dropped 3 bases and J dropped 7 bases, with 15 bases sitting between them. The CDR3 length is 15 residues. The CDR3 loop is CASSDIGGFGEKLFF. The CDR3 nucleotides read TGCGCCAGCAGTGATATCGGGGGTTTCGGTGAAAAACTGTTTTTT.

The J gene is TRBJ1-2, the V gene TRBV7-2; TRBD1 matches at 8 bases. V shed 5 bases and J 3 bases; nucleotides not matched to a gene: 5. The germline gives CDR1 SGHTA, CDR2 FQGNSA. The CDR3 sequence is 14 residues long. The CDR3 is CASSMTGADYGYTF. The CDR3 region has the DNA TGTGCCAGCAGCATGACAGGGGCTGACTATGGCTACACCTTC.

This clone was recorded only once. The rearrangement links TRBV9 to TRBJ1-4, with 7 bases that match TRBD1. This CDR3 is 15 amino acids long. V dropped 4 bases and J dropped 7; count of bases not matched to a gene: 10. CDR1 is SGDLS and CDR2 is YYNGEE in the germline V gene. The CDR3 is CASSTRQGDSEKLFF. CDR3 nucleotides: TGTGCCAGCAGCACCCGACAGGGTGATTCTGAAAAACTGTTTTTT.

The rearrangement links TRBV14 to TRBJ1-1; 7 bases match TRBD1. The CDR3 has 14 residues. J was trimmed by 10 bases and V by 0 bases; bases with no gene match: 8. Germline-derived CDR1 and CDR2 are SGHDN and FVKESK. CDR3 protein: CASSQDHRGRGAFF. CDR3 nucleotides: TGTGCCAGCAGCCAAGATCACAGGGGACGGGGAGCTTTCTTT.

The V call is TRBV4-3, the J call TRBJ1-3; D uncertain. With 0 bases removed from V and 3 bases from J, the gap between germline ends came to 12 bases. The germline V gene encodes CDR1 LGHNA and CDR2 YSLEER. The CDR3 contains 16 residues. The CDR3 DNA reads TGCGCCAGCAGCCAAGATTACGTCGCGGGTGGAAACACCATATATTTT. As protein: CASSQDYVAGGNTIYF.

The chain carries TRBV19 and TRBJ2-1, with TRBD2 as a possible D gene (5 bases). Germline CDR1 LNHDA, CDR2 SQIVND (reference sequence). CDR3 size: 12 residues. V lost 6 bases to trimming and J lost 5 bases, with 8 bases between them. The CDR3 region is CASREGNNEQFF. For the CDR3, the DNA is TGTGCCAGTAGAGAGGGAAACAATGAGCAGTTCTTC.

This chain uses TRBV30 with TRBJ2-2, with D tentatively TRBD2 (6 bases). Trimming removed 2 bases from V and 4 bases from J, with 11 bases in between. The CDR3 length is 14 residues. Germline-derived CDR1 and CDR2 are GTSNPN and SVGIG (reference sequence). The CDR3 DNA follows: TGTGCCTGGAGTCTAGGACTAAGCACCGGGGAGCTGTTTTTT. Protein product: CAWSLGLSTGELFF. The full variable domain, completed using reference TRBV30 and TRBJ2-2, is SQTIHQWPATLVQPVGSPLSLECTVEGTSNPNLYWYRQAAGRGLQLLFYSVGIGQISSEVPQNLSASRPQDRQFILSSKKLLLSDSGFYLCAWSLGLSTGELFFGEGSRLTVL.

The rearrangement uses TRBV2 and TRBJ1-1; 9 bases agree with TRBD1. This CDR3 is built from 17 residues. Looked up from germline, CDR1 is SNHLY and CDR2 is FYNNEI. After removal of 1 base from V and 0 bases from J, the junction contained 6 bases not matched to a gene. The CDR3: CASSEVRTGAVNTEAFF. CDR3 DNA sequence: TGTGCCAGCAGTGAAGTCCGGACAGGGGCTGTGAACACTGAAGCTTTCTTT.

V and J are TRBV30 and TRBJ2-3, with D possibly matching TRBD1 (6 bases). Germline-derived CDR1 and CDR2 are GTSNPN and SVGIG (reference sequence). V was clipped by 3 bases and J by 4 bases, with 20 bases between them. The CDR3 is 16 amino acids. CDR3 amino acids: CAWSPGVRGAADTQYF. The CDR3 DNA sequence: TGTGCCTGGAGCCCAGGGGTCAGGGGCGCAGCAGATACGCAGTATTTT.

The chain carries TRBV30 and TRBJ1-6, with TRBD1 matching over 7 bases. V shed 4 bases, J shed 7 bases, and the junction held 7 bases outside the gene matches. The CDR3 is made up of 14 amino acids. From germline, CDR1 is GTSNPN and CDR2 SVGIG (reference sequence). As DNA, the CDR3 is TGTGCCTGGAACCGACAGGGAAGGAATTCACCCCTCCACTTT. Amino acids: CAWNRQGRNSPLHF. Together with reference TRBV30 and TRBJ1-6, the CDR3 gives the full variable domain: SQTIHQWPATLVQPVGSPLSLECTVEGTSNPNLYWYRQAAGRGLQLLFYSVGIGQISSEVPQNLSASRPQDRQFILSSKKLLLSDSGFYLCAWNRQGRNSPLHFGNGTRLTVT.

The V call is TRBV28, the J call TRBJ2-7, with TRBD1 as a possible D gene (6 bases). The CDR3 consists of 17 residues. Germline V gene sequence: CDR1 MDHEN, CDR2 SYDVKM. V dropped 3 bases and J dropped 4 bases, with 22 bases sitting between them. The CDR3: CASSFHLEGVKDYEQYF. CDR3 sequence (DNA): TGTGCCAGCAGTTTTCATCTAGAGGGGGTGAAAGATTACGAGCAGTACTTC.

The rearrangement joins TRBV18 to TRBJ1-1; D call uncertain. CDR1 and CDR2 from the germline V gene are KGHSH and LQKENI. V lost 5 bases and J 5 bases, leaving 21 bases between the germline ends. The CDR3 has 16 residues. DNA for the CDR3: TGTGCCAGCTCATTACGGGCCGGGAGGGAGGAGACTGAAGCTTTCTTT. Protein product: CASSLRAGREETEAFF.

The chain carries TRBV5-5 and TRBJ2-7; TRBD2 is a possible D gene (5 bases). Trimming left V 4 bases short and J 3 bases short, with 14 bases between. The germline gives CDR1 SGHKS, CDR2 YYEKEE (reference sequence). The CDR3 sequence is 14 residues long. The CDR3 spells CASSPGVSGYEQYF. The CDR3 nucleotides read TGTGCCAGCAGCCCCGGAGTCAGCGGCTACGAGCAGTACTTC. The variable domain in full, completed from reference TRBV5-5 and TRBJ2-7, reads DAGVTQSPTHLIKTRGQQVTLRCSPISGHKSVSWYQQVLGQGPQFIFQYYEKEERGRGNFPDRFSARQFPNYSSELNVNALLLGDSALYLCASSPGVSGYEQYFGPGTRLTVT.

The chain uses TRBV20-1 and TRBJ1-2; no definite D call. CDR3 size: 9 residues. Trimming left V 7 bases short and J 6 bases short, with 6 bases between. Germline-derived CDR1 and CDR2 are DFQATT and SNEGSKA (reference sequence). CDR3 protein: CSVPNGYTF. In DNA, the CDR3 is TGCAGTGTTCCTAATGGCTACACCTTC.

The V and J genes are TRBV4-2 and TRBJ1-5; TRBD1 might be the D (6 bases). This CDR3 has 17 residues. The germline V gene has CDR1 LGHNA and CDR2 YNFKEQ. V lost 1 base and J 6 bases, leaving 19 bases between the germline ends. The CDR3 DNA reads TGTGCCAGCAGCCAAGTCGTTCAGGGGCGAAAAGGTCAGCCCCAGCATTTT. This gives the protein CASSQVVQGRKGQPQHF.

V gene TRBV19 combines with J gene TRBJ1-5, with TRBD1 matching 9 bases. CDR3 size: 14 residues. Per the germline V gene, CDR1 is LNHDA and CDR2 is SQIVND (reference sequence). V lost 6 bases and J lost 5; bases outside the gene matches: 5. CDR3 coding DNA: TGTGCCAGTAGAAGGGACAGGGACGATCAGCCCCAGCATTTT. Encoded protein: CASRRDRDDQPQHF.

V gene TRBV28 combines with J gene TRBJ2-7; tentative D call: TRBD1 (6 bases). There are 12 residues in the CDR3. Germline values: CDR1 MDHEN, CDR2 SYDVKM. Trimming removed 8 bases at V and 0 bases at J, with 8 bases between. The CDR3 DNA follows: TGTGCCAGCGGGACATTCTCCTACGAGCAGTACTTC. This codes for CASGTFSYEQYF.

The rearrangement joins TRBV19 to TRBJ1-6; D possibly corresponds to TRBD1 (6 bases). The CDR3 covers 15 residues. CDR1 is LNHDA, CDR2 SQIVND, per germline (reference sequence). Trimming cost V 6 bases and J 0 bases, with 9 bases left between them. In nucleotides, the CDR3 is TGTGCCAGTAGGGAGGACAGCTCCTATAATTCACCCCTCCACTTT. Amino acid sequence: CASREDSSYNSPLHF.

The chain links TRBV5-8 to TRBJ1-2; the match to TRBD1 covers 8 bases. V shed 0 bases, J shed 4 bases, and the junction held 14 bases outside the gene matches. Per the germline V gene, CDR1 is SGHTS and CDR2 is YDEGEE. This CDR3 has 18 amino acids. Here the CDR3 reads CASSLGWDRQTLSYGYTF. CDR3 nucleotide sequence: TGTGCCAGCAGCTTGGGTTGGGACAGGCAAACTCTCTCCTATGGCTACACCTTC.

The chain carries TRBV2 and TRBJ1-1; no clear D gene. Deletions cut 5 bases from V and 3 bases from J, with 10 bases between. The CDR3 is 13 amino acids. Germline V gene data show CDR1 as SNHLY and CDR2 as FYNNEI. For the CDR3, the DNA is TGTGCCAGCAGTCTCTTAGAGGACACTGAAGCTTTCTTT. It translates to CASSLLEDTEAFF.

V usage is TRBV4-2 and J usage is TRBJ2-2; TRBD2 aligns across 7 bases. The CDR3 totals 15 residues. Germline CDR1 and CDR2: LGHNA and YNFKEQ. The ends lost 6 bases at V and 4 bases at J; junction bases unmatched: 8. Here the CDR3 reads CASRPFGGSTGELFF. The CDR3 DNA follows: TGTGCCAGCAGGCCTTTCGGGGGGAGCACCGGGGAGCTGTTTTTT.